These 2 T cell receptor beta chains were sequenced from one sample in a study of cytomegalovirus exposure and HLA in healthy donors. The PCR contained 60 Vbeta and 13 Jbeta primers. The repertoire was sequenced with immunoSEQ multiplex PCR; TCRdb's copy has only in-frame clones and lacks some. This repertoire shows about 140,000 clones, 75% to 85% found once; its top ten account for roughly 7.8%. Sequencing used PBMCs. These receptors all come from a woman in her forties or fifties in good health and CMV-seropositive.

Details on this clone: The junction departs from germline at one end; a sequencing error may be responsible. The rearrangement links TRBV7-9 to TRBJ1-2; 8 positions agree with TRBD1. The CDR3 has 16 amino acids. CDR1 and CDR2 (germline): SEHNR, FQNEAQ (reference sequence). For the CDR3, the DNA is TGTTCCAGCAGCGCGGGCGGGACAGGCCGGGACTATGGCTACACCTTC. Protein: CSSSAGGTGRDYGYTF.

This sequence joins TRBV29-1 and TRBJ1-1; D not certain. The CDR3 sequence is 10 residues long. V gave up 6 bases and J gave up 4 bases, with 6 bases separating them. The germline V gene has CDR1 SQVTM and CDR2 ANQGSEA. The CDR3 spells CSVRGTEAFF. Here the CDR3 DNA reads TGCAGCGTACGGGGCACTGAAGCTTTCTTT.